This T cell receptor beta chain comes out of a study of PD-1 blockade in classical Hodgkin lymphoma. In the study overall: Once every 2 weeks, patients received intravenous nivolumab at 3 mg/kg. Findings of the study overall: No one has yet defined what causes the repertoire differences, which may be disease activity or prior therapy. The baseline diversity of complete responders showed similarity to that of newly diagnosed patients.

The CDR3 spans 15 residues. Germline loops: CDR1 MNHEY, CDR2 SMNVEV (reference sequence). V lost 6 bases and J 4 bases, leaving 13 bases between the germline ends. Sequencing used immunoSEQ multiplex PCR; TCRdb keeps in-frame clones, though not all of them. The sample lists under 75,000 clones, more than 75% seen once, with about 5.6% in the top ten. Of note for this clone: Its specificity is not known.

Relapse was seen in all patients after autologous stem cell transplantation, and brentuximab vedotin exposure was variable. This sequence was found in a human donor with classical Hodgkin lymphoma. The sequenced sample was peripheral blood mononuclear cells (PBMCs), obtained before the second cycle of nivolumab. V usage is TRBV27 and J usage is TRBJ1-6; D is possibly TRBD1 (6 bases). CDR3 sequence: CASSLSGQYNSPLHF. CDR3 DNA: TGTGCCAGCAGCCTGTCGGGACAATATAATTCACCCCTCCACTTT.